Sequencing of this T cell receptor beta chain was carried out in a study of OX40 agonist ivuxolimab in advanced cancers. The wider study: Averaging approximately 60 years in age, with a range of about 23 to 80, the cohort was 65% to 85% male.

From germline, CDR1 is SGHVS and CDR2 FQNEAQ. This CDR3 region has 16 residues. Regarding this clone: Its antigen is unknown.

Whole-study findings and limits: The CD4+ and CD8+ T cells in the blood had expanded clonally by week 6 at 0.1 to 3.0 mg/kg. Compared with others, partial responders at 0.1-3.0 mg/kg displayed clonal expansion among the lowest. Normalized T-cell clonal expansion was also low in a subset of nonresponders.

Generated by immunoSEQ multiplex PCR, the TCRdb table keeps only in-frame clones and is missing some. The sample consists of about 48,000 clones, roughly 84% of them appearing once. The material sequenced was CD4+ or CD8+ T cells sorted from blood, taken in a trial of the OX40 agonist ivuxolimab. This clonotype was obtained from an adult with an advanced solid tumor such as melanoma, head and neck, liver or kidney cancer. The chain joins TRBV7-8 to TRBJ2-5; 11 bases match TRBD2. The J call may not be correct, given that the DNA end is closer to TRBJ2-7. The CDR3 DNA sequence: TGTGCCAGCAGCTCCATTAGCGGGAGGGCCGGCTTCGAGCAGTACTTC. It translates to CASSSISGRAGFEQYF.